The 11 T cell receptor beta chains below were found in one sample sequenced in a study of cytomegalovirus exposure and HLA in healthy donors. PCR amplification relied on 60 Vbeta primers (plus 13 Jbeta primers). TCRdb's copy holds only in-frame clones and misses some; the assay was immunoSEQ multiplex PCR. The sample lists 120,000 to 150,000 clones, over 60% occurring once. The sample comprised PBMCs. The receptors were gathered from a woman aged 45-65 years in good health and CMV-seronegative.

The rearrangement uses TRBV5-1 and TRBJ2-3; unclear D gene. Trimming left V 2 bases short and J 0 bases short, with 7 bases between. This CDR3 spans 14 amino acids. Germline-derived CDR1 and CDR2 are SGHRS and YFSETQ. CDR3 DNA sequence: TGCGCCAGCAGCTTAGACTTAAGCACAGATACGCAGTATTTT. Encoded protein: CASSLDLSTDTQYF.

The chain joins TRBV6-6 to TRBJ1-4; D ambiguous. Germline loops: CDR1 MNHNY, CDR2 SVGAGI (reference sequence). The CDR3 consists of 11 residues. With 7 bases removed from V and 10 bases from J, the gap between germline ends came to 10 bases. CDR3 DNA sequence: TGTGCCAGCACTATTACCCGAAAACTGTTTTTT. Protein product: CASTITRKLFF.

This clone was detected ten times or more. This chain uses TRBV10-1 with TRBJ1-1, with a weak D call TRBD1 (5 bases). The CDR3 length is 15 residues. Germline CDR1 WNHNN, CDR2 SYGVQD (reference sequence). The germline V and J ends were trimmed by 7 bases and 4 bases, with 19 bases remaining between them. CDR3 DNA: TGCGCCAGCACGCCAGGGCGAATGGGTAGCACTGAAGCTTTCTTT. As protein: CASTPGRMGSTEAFF.

The chain recombines TRBV7-8 with TRBJ1-2; 10 bases fit TRBD1. The CDR3 is made up of 14 amino acids. CDR1 is SGHVS and CDR2 is FQNEAQ in the germline V gene. The trim removed 1 base at V and 8 bases at J, leaving 4 bases unmatched. The CDR3, as DNA: TGTGCCAGCAGCTTAGGGGGACAGGGGTACGGCTACACCTTC. Translation gives CASSLGGQGYGYTF.

The chain recombines TRBV2 with TRBJ2-7; D is perhaps TRBD1 (5 bases). The germline V and J ends were trimmed by 3 bases and 3 bases, with 9 bases remaining between them. This CDR3 comprises 13 residues. Germline-derived CDR1 and CDR2 are SNHLY and FYNNEI. The CDR3 bases are TGTGCCAGCAGTGAGGGGCTTTACTACGAGCAGTACTTC. It yields the protein CASSEGLYYEQYF.

J is TRBJ1-3 and V is TRBV19; 8 bases align to TRBD1. V lost 4 bases, J lost 9 bases, and 8 bases stayed unmatched. CDR3 length equals 14 residues. Germline lookup yields CDR1 LNHDA and CDR2 SQIVND (reference sequence). CDR3 loop: CASSSPGQGSTIYF. DNA of the CDR3: TGTGCCAGTAGTAGTCCAGGACAGGGATCCACCATATATTTT.

The J gene is TRBJ1-2, the V gene TRBV28; TRBD1 might be the D (5 bases). The CDR3 runs 11 residues. CDR1 and CDR2 from the germline V gene are MDHEN and SYDVKM. Trimming cost V 5 bases and J 7 bases, with 8 bases left between them. The DNA for the CDR3 is TGTGCCAGCAGTGACAGTATTGGCTACACCTTC. As protein: CASSDSIGYTF.

The chain uses TRBV10-2 and TRBJ1-2; D call uncertain. Trimming pared 2 bases from V and 7 bases from J, leaving 14 bases between. The CDR3 totals 14 residues. The germline V gene encodes CDR1 WSHSY and CDR2 SAAADI. The CDR3 sequence: CASSETLGWAGYTF. CDR3 coding DNA: TGCGCCAGCAGTGAGACGCTCGGTTGGGCTGGCTACACCTTC.

This clone was observed a few times. V is TRBV15 and J is TRBJ2-3; the match to TRBD2 covers 10 bases. Per the germline V gene, CDR1 is LNHNV and CDR2 is YYDKDF (reference sequence). After removal of 0 bases from V and 5 bases from J, the junction contained 11 bases not matched to a gene. This CDR3 region has 18 residues. DNA for the CDR3: TGTGCCACCAGCAGAGATCTCAATGTACTAGCGGGGAGAGATACGCAGTATTTT. Amino acids: CATSRDLNVLAGRDTQYF.

The chain combines TRBV4-1 with TRBJ1-1, with a tentative D call TRBD1 (6 bases). Germline values: CDR1 MGHRA, CDR2 YSYEKL. V shed 4 bases and J shed 7 bases, with 19 bases lying between them. This CDR3 spans 15 amino acids. The DNA for the CDR3 is TGCGCCAGCAGCCTCCTCGCGGACAGTTTGGATGAAGCTTTCTTT. Its protein is CASSLLADSLDEAFF.

In DNA form, the CDR3 reads TGTGCCAGCAGTTACGGGGGCGGGAACACTGAAGCTTTCTTT. Translating gives CASSYGGGNTEAFF. V gene TRBV6-6 combines with J gene TRBJ1-1, with D perhaps matching TRBD1 (6 bases). This CDR3 comprises 14 residues. Trimming shortened V by 2 bases and J by 1 base, and 8 bases separated the two germline ends. Germline CDR1 is MNHNY and CDR2 is SVGAGI (reference sequence).